The 27 T cell receptor beta chains reported below all come from one sample, sequenced in a study of CD8+ T cells in alopecia areata listed by TCRdb under 2018. The receptor library was made with the immunoSEQ multiplex PCR assay. For TCR sequencing, RNA was extracted from every sample and reverse transcribed into cDNA to serve as template. TCRdb mirrors the immuneACCESS table, restricted to in-frame sequences. Some clones are absent from its copies; in checked studies, under half trace to an unresolved V gene, and the reason for the others is unknown. The table for this sample lists some 120,000 clones, none of them counted only once. The ten largest clones capture about 18% of the sample. Source material: lesional skin. The source is a C3H/HeJ mouse with alopecia areata. Mice in this strain carry MHC haplotype H2-k.

Details on this clone: Any gene name here is a mouse gene name. The observed sequence ends 4 residues before the CDR3 terminus, with the missing tail filled in from the germline J gene. The chain uses TRBV3 and TRBJ2-5; TRBD2 agrees at 8 bases. V was pared by 0 bases and J by 1 base, with 0 bases of the junction left unmatched. This CDR3 is 15 amino acids long. Germline loops: CDR1 SNHLY, CDR2 FYNGKV (reference sequence). The sequenced part of the CDR3 DNA is TGTGCCAGCAGCTTAGCTGGGGGGGACCAAGAC. This encodes CASSLAGGDQD. The full CDR3 protein is CASSLAGGDQDTQYF.

This clone turned up a few times. Mouse gene names apply. The read is 4 residues too short to cover the CDR3 end, so that end is filled in from the germline J gene. The chain uses TRBV13-3 and TRBJ2-5; D perhaps matches TRBD1 (6 bases). This CDR3 region has 16 residues. The V and J ends lost 0 bases and 0 bases respectively, with 11 bases between them. Germline V gene sequence: CDR1 NNHDY, CDR2 SYVADS. The DNA read from the CDR3 is TGTGCCAGCAGTGATGAGTGGGACAATAACCAAGAC. Its translation is CASSDEWDNNQD. The whole CDR3 sequence is CASSDEWDNNQDTQYF.

In this sample, this clone turned up a few times. Genes here carry mouse names. Read coverage stops 4 residues before the CDR3 terminus; the germline J gene supplies the remainder. This sequence joins TRBV13-3 and TRBJ2-3; TRBD2 matches 9 bases. From germline, CDR1 is NNHDY and CDR2 SYVADS. The CDR3 extends over 14 amino acids. J lost 0 bases, V lost 7 bases, and 3 bases had no gene match. The CDR3 region is CASELGGSAETLYF. CDR3 bases read: TGTGCCAGCGAACTGGGGGGTAGTGCAGAA.

A note on this clone: Gene names refer to mouse genes. The DNA ends 4 residues before the CDR3 does, and the rest of the CDR3 is filled in from the germline J gene. The V gene is TRBV13-3, the J gene TRBJ2-3, with D possibly TRBD1 on 6 matching bases. Germline CDR1 reads NNHDY; CDR2 reads SYVADS. The CDR3 length is 14 residues. V was trimmed by 6 bases and J by 3 bases, leaving 14 bases between them. The CDR3 here is CASIHREGAETLYF. The sequenced CDR3 bases are TGTGCCAGCATCCACAGGGAGGGGGCAGAA.

Note on this clone: Genes here carry mouse names. Sequencing ends 4 residues short of the CDR3 end; the germline J gene provides the rest. V usage is TRBV13-2 and J usage is TRBJ2-5; 9 bases align to TRBD2. The CDR3 extends over 16 amino acids. CDR1 NNHNN and CDR2 SYGAGS come from the germline V gene (reference sequence). The V gene end was trimmed by 2 bases and the J gene end by 3 bases; junction bases not matched to a gene: 7. The CDR3 loop reads CASGDPRLGEQDTQYF. The sequenced CDR3 bases are TGTGCCAGCGGTGACCCCCGACTGGGGGAGCAAGAC.

As regards this clone: The TCRdb protein fails to match the DNA translation at residue 11; the protein reported here was translated from the DNA. Gene names are mouse gene names. The read finishes 3 residues shy of the CDR3 end, and the germline J gene is used to complete it. The chain combines TRBV13-1 with TRBJ1-6; TRBD1 is a possible D gene (6 bases). TRBJ1-6 is placed among ORFs of uncertain function. The CDR3 consists of 14 residues. V was trimmed by 0 bases and J by 9 bases, leaving 10 bases between them. Germline values: CDR1 NSHNY, CDR2 SYGAGN. The CDR3 is CASSDEQGGSPLYF. The covered CDR3 bases are TGTGCCAGCAGTGATGAACAGGGAGGTTCGCCC.

Concerning this clone: The translated DNA and TCRdb's protein are not identical at residue 9; the protein here was translated from the DNA. Genes and germline come from the mouse. From the germline J gene comes the end of the CDR3, since the read stops 3 residues before it. The chain joins TRBV19 to TRBJ1-3; no firm D call. The germline V gene has CDR1 FNHDT and CDR2 SITEND (reference sequence). Trimming cost V 6 bases and J 2 bases, with 6 bases left between them. The CDR3 has 12 amino acids. The CDR3: CASKVAGNTLYF. CDR3 bases read: TGTGCCAGCAAGGTTGCTGGAAATACG.

This clone was observed a few times. Gene and germline names: mouse. The CDR3 extends 4 residues past the end of the read, so its final part is completed from the germline J gene. The chain links TRBV1 to TRBJ2-2, with D possibly being TRBD2 (6 bases). CDR3 length equals 16 residues. From germline, CDR1 is NSQYPW and CDR2 LRSPGD (reference sequence). Trimming pared 1 base from V and 0 bases from J, leaving 9 bases between. Partial CDR3 DNA: TGCACCTGCAGTGCAGCCTGGGGCGCAAACACCGGG. Translating it yields CTCSAAWGANTG. The entire CDR3 sequence reads CTCSAAWGANTGQLYF.

Of note for this clone: Mouse gene names and germline throughout. The CDR3 end lies 4 residues beyond the end of the read and is filled in from the germline J gene. The rearrangement joins TRBV19 to TRBJ1-4; D may be TRBD1 (6 bases). The CDR3 runs to 14 residues. Looked up from germline, CDR1 is FNHDT and CDR2 is SITEND (reference sequence). Trimming stripped 5 bases from V and 0 bases from J, with 8 bases between. The CDR3 loop reads CASRQGFSNERLFF. The covered CDR3 bases are TGTGCCAGCAGGCAGGGGTTTTCCAACGAA.

There are a few counts of this clone. Gene labels here are mouse ones. The CDR3 goes on 4 residues after the read ends, and that part is filled in from the germline J gene. This chain links TRBV1 with TRBJ2-3, with TRBD2 as a possible D gene (6 bases). The CDR3 has 14 amino acids. Germline V gives CDR1 NSQYPW, CDR2 LRSPGD (reference sequence). The V gene lost 4 bases and the J gene lost 0 bases, with 8 bases spanning the gap. The DNA read from the CDR3 is TGCACCTGCAGTGTCGACTGGAGTGCAGAA. This codes for CTCSVDWSAE. The entire CDR3 protein reads CTCSVDWSAETLYF.

Remarks on this clone: These gene names are mouse names. The sequence runs out 4 residues before the end of the CDR3; the remainder is reconstructed from the germline J gene. Additional DNA sequences in this sample encode the identical CDR3. The chain is built from TRBV13-3 and TRBJ2-2, with D perhaps matching TRBD2 (6 bases). The V end lost 1 base, the J end lost 2 bases, and 9 bases lay between the germline ends. The CDR3 spans 15 residues. The V gene's germline CDR1 is NNHDY and CDR2 SYVADS. The CDR3 DNA, read in part, is TGTGCCAGCAGTGATCCAACTGGGAACACCGGG. Protein sequence: CASSDPTGNTG. The entire CDR3 protein is CASSDPTGNTGQLYF.

This clone was found a few times. Genes and germline come from the mouse. The read is 4 residues too short to cover the CDR3 end, so that end is filled in from the germline J gene. This chain connects TRBV19 to TRBJ1-1, with D maybe TRBD1 (6 bases). The V end lost 0 bases, the J end lost 0 bases, and 9 bases lay between the germline ends. CDR3 length: 15 residues. Germline loops: CDR1 FNHDT, CDR2 SITEND (reference sequence). The sequenced part of the CDR3 DNA is TGTGCCAGCAGTATAGTGGAGGGGGCAAACACA. Residues: CASSIVEGANT. The full-length CDR3 reads as CASSIVEGANTEVFF.

Comments on this clone: Gene names are mouse gene names. The sequence runs out 4 residues before the end of the CDR3; the remainder is reconstructed from the germline J gene. The genes are TRBV13-3 and TRBJ2-1; tentative D call: TRBD1 (6 bases). Germline lookup yields CDR1 NNHDY and CDR2 SYVADS. The CDR3 is 12 amino acids. The CDR3 sequence is CASRRGIAEQFF. The covered CDR3 bases are TGTGCCAGCAGGAGGGGGATCGCT.

To note about this clone: Gene names denote mouse genes. The CDR3 end is not reached by the read, which stops 4 residues before it; the germline J gene fills it in. The chain employs TRBV13-1 and TRBJ2-1; the match to TRBD2 covers 8 bases. V lost 3 bases and J lost 6; bases outside the gene matches: 5. The CDR3 is 14 residues long. Germline V gene data show CDR1 as NSHNY and CDR2 as SYGAGN. This CDR3 reads CASSGDWGSAEQFF. The CDR3 bases that were read are TGTGCCAGCAGTGGCGACTGGGGTAGTGCT.

With respect to this clone: Gene names and germline refer to mouse. The read gets to within 4 residues of the CDR3 end, and the germline J gene fills in the rest. The rearrangement joins TRBV17 to TRBJ2-1; TRBD1 matches 7 bases. The CDR3 is made up of 15 amino acids. Germline-derived CDR1 and CDR2 are MNHDT and YYDKIL. With V trimmed by 0 bases and J by 2 bases, 1 base remained unmatched. CDR3 amino acids: CASSRETGYYAEQFF. The CDR3 bases that were read are TGTGCTAGCAGTAGAGAGACAGGGTACTATGCT. Drawing the rest from reference TRBV17 and TRBJ2-1, the complete variable domain is DTTVKQNPRYKLARVGKPVNLICSQTMNHDTMYWYQKKPNQAPKLLLFYYDKILNREADTFEKFQSSRPNNSFCSLYIGSAGLEYSAMYLCASSRETGYYAEQFFGPGTRLTVL.

Regarding this clone: All gene names here are mouse names. The read finishes 4 residues shy of the CDR3 end, and the germline J gene is used to complete it. The chain is built from TRBV19 and TRBJ1-2; perhaps TRBD1 as D (6 bases). V gave up 4 bases and J gave up 3 bases, with 10 bases separating them. Germline V gene data show CDR1 as FNHDT and CDR2 as SITEND (reference sequence). CDR3 size: 13 residues. The CDR3 region is CASSPNRDSDYTF. Partial CDR3 DNA: TGTGCCAGCAGTCCCAACAGGGACTCC.

As to this clone: The germline and genes are mouse ones. The CDR3 end is not reached by the read, which stops 4 residues before it; the germline J gene fills it in. V usage is TRBV13-1 and J usage is TRBJ2-1; D perhaps matches TRBD1 (6 bases). Between the trimmed V and J ends, which lost 7 bases and 1 base, there was a span of 9 bases. The germline V gene encodes CDR1 NSHNY and CDR2 SYGAGN. The CDR3 consists of 13 residues. The CDR3 sequence: CASVDRNYAEQFF. The sequenced part of the CDR3 DNA is TGTGCCAGCGTAGACAGGAACTATGCT.

In the case of this clone: Germline and genes here are mouse. The read finishes 4 residues shy of the CDR3 end, and the germline J gene is used to complete it. The same CDR3 can be traced to other DNA sequences in this sample. The chain couples TRBV13-2 to TRBJ1-4, with D uncertain. The CDR3 has 14 amino acids. The V gene lost 0 bases and the J gene lost 5 bases, with 8 bases spanning the gap. Looked up from germline, CDR1 is NNHNN and CDR2 is SYGAGS (reference sequence). CDR3 loop: CASGDARGNERLFF. Partial CDR3 DNA: TGTGCCAGCGGTGATGCACGTGGGAACGAA.

Turning to this clone: Gene names follow the mouse nomenclature. With the read ending 4 residues before the CDR3 end, the germline J gene is used to fill in that end. The gene calls are TRBV13-3 and TRBJ1-2; D is undetermined. The germline V gene encodes CDR1 NNHDY and CDR2 SYVADS. The CDR3 has 15 amino acids. The V end lost 0 bases, the J end lost 0 bases, and 9 bases lay between the germline ends. The CDR3 is CASSDASTTNSDYTF. The covered CDR3 bases are TGTGCCAGCAGTGATGCCTCGACAACAAACTCC.

There are a few counts of this clone. The genes and germline here are from mouse. The read halts 4 residues ahead of the CDR3 end, with the missing end drawn from the germline J gene. J is TRBJ1-2 and V is TRBV13-3, with a tentative D call TRBD1 (5 bases). Germline V gene sequence: CDR1 NNHDY, CDR2 SYVADS. The CDR3 length is 15 residues. V was pared by 2 bases and J by 2 bases, with 13 bases between. Incomplete CDR3 DNA: TGTGCCAGCAGTGAGAGGCAGGGAGGGAACTCC. This codes for CASSERQGGNS. The entire CDR3 protein is CASSERQGGNSDYTF.

Note on this clone: Gene names are mouse gene names. The read is 4 residues too short to cover the CDR3 end, so that end is filled in from the germline J gene. The V gene is TRBV13-3, the J gene TRBJ1-1, with a possible D match to TRBD1 (6 bases). CDR3 length: 13 amino acids. Germline V gene sequence: CDR1 NNHDY, CDR2 SYVADS. The CDR3: CASSVSGATEVFF. Incomplete CDR3 DNA: TGTGCCAGCAGTGTCTCAGGGGCGACA.

This clone occurred a few times. Gene names follow the mouse nomenclature. The read ends 4 residues early relative to the CDR3; the germline J gene fills the gap. The chain couples TRBV14 to TRBJ2-5; D possibly corresponds to TRBD2 (6 bases). The CDR3 is 14 residues long. Trimming removed 2 bases at V and 1 base at J, with 8 bases between. CDR1 and CDR2 from the germline V gene are SGHDT and FRDEAV. The sequenced part of the CDR3 DNA is TGTGCCAGCAGTTTGGGGGGATACCAAGAC. Its protein is CASSLGGYQD. The complete CDR3 reads CASSLGGYQDTQYF.

This clone was detected many times. Gene names are the mouse ones. The read terminates 4 residues ahead of where the CDR3 ends, so the germline J gene completes it. The rearrangement uses TRBV13-3 and TRBJ2-1; 9 bases are shared with TRBD2. Germline CDR1 is NNHDY and CDR2 is SYVADS. The CDR3 has 17 amino acids. The V gene end was trimmed by 0 bases and the J gene end by 0 bases; junction bases not matched to a gene: 4. CDR3 in amino acids: CASSDVGLGDNYAEQFF. CDR3 bases read: TGTGCCAGCAGTGATGTGGGACTGGGTGATAACTATGCT.

This clone appeared a few times. Gene names are the mouse ones. Read data end 4 residues before the CDR3 end; the end is taken from the germline J gene. The gene calls are TRBV17 and TRBJ2-7; 7 nucleotides align to TRBD2. The CDR3 length is 13 residues. Germline V gene lookup returns CDR1 MNHDT and CDR2 YYDKIL. Trimming took 6 bases from V and 1 from J; bases not matched to a gene: 3. The DNA read from the CDR3 is TGTGCTAGCAGCCCACTGGGGTCCTAT. Amino acids: CASSPLGSY. The entire CDR3 reads CASSPLGSYEQYF. The variable domain in full, with the rest retrieved from reference TRBV17 and TRBJ2-7, is DTTVKQNPRYKLARVGKPVNLICSQTMNHDTMYWYQKKPNQAPKLLLFYYDKILNREADTFEKFQSSRPNNSFCSLYIGSAGLEYSAMYLCASSPLGSYEQYFGPGTRLTVL.

As to this clone: Each gene name is a mouse one. Sequencing ends 4 residues short of the CDR3 end; the germline J gene provides the rest. The J gene is TRBJ2-2, the V gene TRBV13-3; unclear D gene. In germline, CDR1 is NNHDY, CDR2 SYVADS. This CDR3 is 13 amino acids long. V was cut by 0 bases and J by 6 bases, with 6 bases left in between. The sequenced CDR3 bases are TGTGCCAGCAGTGATGGTTTCTCCGGG. It is translated as CASSDGFSG. The complete CDR3 protein is CASSDGFSGQLYF.

About this clone itself: Each gene name is a mouse one. The read ends 4 residues early relative to the CDR3; the germline J gene fills the gap. This chain uses TRBV17 with TRBJ1-2, with D possibly TRBD1 on 5 matching bases. Germline V gives CDR1 MNHDT, CDR2 YYDKIL. CDR3 size: 13 residues. The CDR3 reads CASSRDGGVDYTF. The CDR3 DNA, read in part, is TGTGCTAGCAGTAGAGATGGGGGGGTC.

This clone appeared a few times. Mouse names are used for the genes. The read terminates 4 residues ahead of where the CDR3 ends, so the germline J gene completes it. This chain connects TRBV13-3 to TRBJ2-4; D is possibly TRBD1 (5 bases). This CDR3 comprises 15 residues. CDR1 is NNHDY and CDR2 is SYVADS in the germline V gene. The covered CDR3 bases are TGTGCCAGCAGTGACCAGGGAAACGGGAAAAAC. It codes for CASSDQGNGKN. The CDR3 as a whole reads CASSDQGNGKNTLYF.